This T cell receptor (beta chain) was retrieved from a study of T cell repertoires in cytomegalovirus infection. Whole-study findings and limits: Clonotype analysis showed dominance of the ex vivo response by HLA-C-restricted CMV-specific TCR beta clonotypes. Summed frequency of shared TCR beta families picked out CMV carriers who also had the relevant HLA.

The germline V and J ends were trimmed by 4 bases and 1 base, with 10 bases remaining between them. The length of the CDR3 is 14 residues. CDR1 is SGHDN, CDR2 FVKESK, per germline. One entry per CDR3 protein, called by TCRdb with MiXCR from the reads. The sample gives some 150,000 distinct CDR3 sequences, about 20% of which show up once; approximately 10% is in the top ten. Comments on this clonotype: The antigen is not known.

The chain couples TRBV14 to TRBJ1-1, with D unresolved. The sequence derives from a human donor in good health (CMV status not recorded). Some clones in this sample may be carry-over from other donors' samples. Material: PBMCs. The CDR3 DNA follows: TGTGCCAGCAGCCCTAAGTGGTCGAACACTGAAGCTTTCTTT. Translating it yields CASSPKWSNTEAFF.